This passage covers 18 T cell receptor beta chains from one sample sequenced in a study of identical twins. Each CDR3 protein is one row after TCRdb ran MiXCR on the 5' RACE reads. The repertoire includes about 660,000 distinct CDR3 sequences, over 8.5% of them detected once, and 0.75% to 1% sits in the top ten. This sample also belongs to another study, concerning yellow fever vaccine responses in identical twins.

Input material: PBMCs. These receptors came from a woman aged 18-29 years in good health.

This clonotype came up many times. CDR3 sequence: CASSPGISSYNEQFF. CDR3 nucleotides: TGCGCCAGCAGCCCCGGGATTAGCTCCTACAATGAGCAGTTCTTC. The chain links TRBV4-3 to TRBJ2-1; a weak D match, TRBD2 (5 bases). The CDR3 runs 15 residues. Looked up from germline, CDR1 is LGHNA and CDR2 is YSLEER. V was clipped by 4 bases and J by 0 bases, with 10 bases between them.

This clonotype was observed at least ten times. The CDR3 loop is CASWKPGTDDSEQYF. In nucleotides, the CDR3 is TGTGCCAGCTGGAAGCCCGGGACGGATGATTCCGAGCAGTACTTC. This chain links TRBV12-3 or TRBV12-4 with TRBJ2-7, with D possibly called TRBD1 or TRBD2 (5 bases each). The CDR3 totals 15 residues. The V and J ends lost 8 bases and 6 bases respectively, with 23 bases between them.

This clonotype was found a few times. The chain uses TRBV7-8 and TRBJ2-7; D gene ambiguous. The CDR3 extends over 13 amino acids. Germline lookup yields CDR1 SGHVS and CDR2 FQNEAQ. The V end was cut by 10 bases, the J end by 2 bases, with 15 bases between. Here the CDR3 reads CATSFAAAYEQYF. CDR3 sequence (DNA): TGTGCCACCTCCTTTGCAGCCGCCTACGAGCAGTACTTC.

The rearrangement joins TRBV12-3 or TRBV12-4 to TRBJ2-7; possible D gene TRBD2, 6 bases. Trimming removed 0 bases from V and 9 bases from J, with 18 bases in between. The CDR3 loop spans 15 amino acids. The CDR3 loop reads CASSLAGFSREAQYF. The CDR3 DNA follows: TGTGCCAGCAGTTTAGCAGGGTTTAGTAGGGAGGCGCAGTACTTC.

The sample holds one count of this clonotype. The rearrangement links TRBV5-1 to TRBJ2-7; 9 bases agree with TRBD2. This CDR3 region has 17 residues. Germline CDR1 SGHRS, CDR2 YFSETQ. The V gene end was trimmed by 2 bases and the J gene end by 2 bases; junction bases not matched to a gene: 11. CDR3 loop: CASSFPFGGGRAYEQYF. DNA of the CDR3: TGCGCCAGCAGCTTCCCATTCGGGGGCGGGAGGGCCTACGAGCAGTACTTC.

This clonotype was found a few times. This chain uses TRBV11-2 with TRBJ2-7; D is unclear. Germline values: CDR1 SGHAT, CDR2 FQNNGV. CDR3 length equals 15 residues. V was shortened by 3 bases and J by 0 bases, with 12 bases between the two germline ends. This chain's CDR3 is CASSFEFSSSYEQYF. Written as DNA, the CDR3 is TGTGCCAGCAGCTTCGAATTCAGTTCCTCCTACGAGCAGTACTTC.

The chain has TRBV2 and TRBJ2-3; no firm D call. In germline, CDR1 is SNHLY, CDR2 FYNNEI. This CDR3 is built from 14 residues. V lost 5 bases, J lost 10 bases, and 19 bases lay in between. CDR3 in amino acids: CASSKSDSHRAQYF. Written as DNA, the CDR3 is TGTGCCAGCAGTAAAAGTGACTCACATCGGGCGCAGTATTTT.

This chain joins TRBV2 and TRBJ2-7, with TRBD2 matching over 12 bases. V trimming: 7 bases; J trimming: 3 bases; junction bases outside the gene matches: 7. Germline lookup yields CDR1 SNHLY and CDR2 FYNNEI. This CDR3 spans 15 amino acids. CDR3: CASTALAGGDYEQYF. The DNA of the CDR3 is TGTGCCAGCACCGCGCTAGCGGGAGGGGACTACGAGCAGTACTTC.

The chain joins TRBV7-9 to TRBJ2-2; tentatively, D is TRBD1 (6 bases). V shed 5 bases and J shed 0 bases, with 16 bases lying between them. Germline V CDR1 and CDR2: SEHNR, FQNEAQ (reference sequence). The CDR3 contains 17 residues. The CDR3 bases are TGTGCCAGCAGCCCCCTGGACAGACCGGCGAACACCGGGGAGCTGTTTTTT. Its translation is CASSPLDRPANTGELFF.

The chain is built from TRBV10-3 and TRBJ2-5; 11 positions match TRBD2. This CDR3 comprises 16 residues. Germline values: CDR1 ENHRY, CDR2 SYGVKD. Trimming at V came to 4 bases and at J to 2 bases, leaving 6 bases not matched to a gene. CDR3 sequence (DNA): TGTGCCATCAGTGGGTTGACTAGCGGGGAGCAAGAGACCCAGTACTTC. Translating it yields CAISGLTSGEQETQYF.

This chain uses TRBV5-1 with TRBJ2-5; no clear D. Germline loops: CDR1 SGHRS, CDR2 YFSETQ. The germline V and J ends were trimmed by 4 bases and 4 bases, with 11 bases remaining between them. The CDR3 is made up of 13 amino acids. The CDR3 is CASSGSGVETQYF. In DNA, the CDR3 is TGCGCCAGCAGCGGCAGTGGGGTAGAGACCCAGTACTTC.

This clonotype was picked up many times. J is TRBJ1-2 and V is TRBV5-6, with TRBD1 identical over 7 bases. The CDR3 is made up of 15 amino acids. CDR1 and CDR2 from the germline V gene are SGHDT and YYEEEE. With 2 bases clipped from V and 8 bases from J, the junction kept 12 bases outside the gene matches. CDR3 protein: CASSFPTGMLEGYTF. The CDR3 coding sequence is TGTGCCAGCAGCTTCCCGACAGGGATGTTGGAGGGCTACACCTTC.

The V and J genes are TRBV6-2 or TRBV6-3 and TRBJ2-4, with D possibly TRBD2 on 5 matching bases. This CDR3 spans 13 amino acids. Germline V gene sequence: CDR1 MNHEY, CDR2 SVGEGT. V was pared by 5 bases and J by 5 bases, with 10 bases between. CDR3 sequence (DNA): TGTGCCAGCAGTCTTTCGAGGGAAAACATTCAGTACTTC. Residues: CASSLSRENIQYF.

The sample holds a few counts of this clonotype. This chain joins TRBV5-1 and TRBJ2-1; D is unclear. From germline, CDR1 is SGHRS and CDR2 YFSETQ. The V end lost 1 base, the J end lost 6 bases, and 8 bases lay between the germline ends. The CDR3 totals 13 residues. CDR3 bases: TGCGCCAGCAGCTTGTTAGTTGGCAATGAGCAGTTCTTC. Its protein is CASSLLVGNEQFF.

This clonotype was picked up a small number of times. The genes are TRBV5-4 and TRBJ2-1; D gene ambiguous. V was clipped by 6 bases and J by 7 bases, with 8 bases between them. This CDR3 comprises 11 residues. The germline V gene encodes CDR1 SGHNT and CDR2 YYREEE (reference sequence). CDR3 coding DNA: TGTGCCAGCATTGTTAAGAATGAGCAGTTCTTC. Protein product: CASIVKNEQFF.

The chain combines TRBV7-2 with TRBJ2-3, with unresolved D. V gave up 6 bases and J gave up 4 bases, with 8 bases separating them. In germline, CDR1 is SGHTA, CDR2 FQGNSA. The CDR3 runs 12 residues. The CDR3 is CASRPRADTQYF. The CDR3 bases are TGTGCCAGCAGGCCCCGGGCAGATACGCAGTATTTT.

This chain uses TRBV20-1 with TRBJ2-7; 11 bases match TRBD2. Germline V CDR1 and CDR2: DFQATT, SNEGSKA (reference sequence). The V segment lost 6 bases and the J segment 3 bases; nucleotides outside the gene matches: 10. The CDR3 has 15 amino acids. The CDR3 nucleotides read TGCAGTGCGGACCCCGGGACTAGCGGCAGCTACGAGCAGTACTTC. Translated, it gives CSADPGTSGSYEQYF.

In its sample, this clonotype was seen a few times. The chain recombines TRBV20-1 with TRBJ2-5; 14 positions agree with TRBD2. The germline V gene encodes CDR1 DFQATT and CDR2 SNEGSKA (reference sequence). J lost 5 bases, V lost 0 bases, and 8 bases had no gene match. This CDR3 contains 17 residues. Here the CDR3 DNA reads TGCAGTGCTAGAGATGGGGGGACTAGCGGGAGAATTGAGACCCAGTACTTC. Its protein product is CSARDGGTSGRIETQYF.